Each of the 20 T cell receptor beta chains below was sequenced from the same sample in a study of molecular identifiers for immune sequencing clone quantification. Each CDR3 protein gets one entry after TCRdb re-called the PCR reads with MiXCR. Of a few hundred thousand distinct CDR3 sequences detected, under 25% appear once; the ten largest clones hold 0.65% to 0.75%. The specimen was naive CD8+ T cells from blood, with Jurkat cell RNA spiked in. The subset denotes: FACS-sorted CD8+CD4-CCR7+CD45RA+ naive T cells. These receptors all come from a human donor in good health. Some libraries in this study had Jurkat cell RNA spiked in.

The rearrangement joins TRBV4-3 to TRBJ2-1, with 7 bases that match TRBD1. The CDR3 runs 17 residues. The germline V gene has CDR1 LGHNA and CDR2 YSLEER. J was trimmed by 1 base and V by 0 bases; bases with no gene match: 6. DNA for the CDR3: TGCGCCAGCAGCCAAGATCCCTCGACAGGGTCCTACAATGAGCAGTTCTTC. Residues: CASSQDPSTGSYNEQFF.

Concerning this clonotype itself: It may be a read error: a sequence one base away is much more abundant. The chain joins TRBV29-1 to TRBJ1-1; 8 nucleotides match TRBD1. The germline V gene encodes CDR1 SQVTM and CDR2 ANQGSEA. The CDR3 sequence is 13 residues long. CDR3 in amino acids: CGVRQGWGGEAFF. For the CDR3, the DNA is TGCGGCGTGAGACAGGGGTGGGGCGGTGAAGCTTTCTTT. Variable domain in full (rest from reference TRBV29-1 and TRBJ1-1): SAVISQKPSRDICQRGTSLTIQCQVDSQVTMMFWYRQQPGQSLTLIATANQGSEATYESGFVIDKFPISRPNLTFSTLTVSNMSPEDSSIYLCGVRQGWGGEAFFGQGTRLTVV.

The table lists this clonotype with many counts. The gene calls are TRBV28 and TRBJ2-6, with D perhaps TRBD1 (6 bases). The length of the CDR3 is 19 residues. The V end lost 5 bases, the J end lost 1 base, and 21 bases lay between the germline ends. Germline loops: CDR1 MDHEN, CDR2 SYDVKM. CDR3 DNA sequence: TGTGCCAGCAGTAACAGGGTTACTCTTGACAGGTCTGGGGCCAACGTCCTGACTTTC. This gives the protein CASSNRVTLDRSGANVLTF.

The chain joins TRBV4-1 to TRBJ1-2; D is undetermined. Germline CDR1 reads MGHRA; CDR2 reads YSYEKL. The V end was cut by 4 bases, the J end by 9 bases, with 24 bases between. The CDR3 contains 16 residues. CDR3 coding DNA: TGCGCCAGCAGCCCTCTCGGGAGCGGAGGTGGATCAAGCTACACCTTC. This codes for CASSPLGSGGGSSYTF.

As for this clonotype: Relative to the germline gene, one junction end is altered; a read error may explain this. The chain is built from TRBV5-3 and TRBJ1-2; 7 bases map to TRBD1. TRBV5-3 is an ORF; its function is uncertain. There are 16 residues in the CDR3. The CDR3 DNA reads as TGTGCCAGCAGCTTGGGGGCAGGGGGAACGAGCTATGGCTACACCTTC. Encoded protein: CASSLGAGGTSYGYTF.

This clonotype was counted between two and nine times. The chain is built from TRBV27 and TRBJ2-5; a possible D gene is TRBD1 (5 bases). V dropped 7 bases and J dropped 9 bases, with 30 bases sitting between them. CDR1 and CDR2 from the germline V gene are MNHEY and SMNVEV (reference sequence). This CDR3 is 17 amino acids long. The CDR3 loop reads CASNPLGPQGPNLPQYF. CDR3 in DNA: TGTGCCAGCAATCCCCTAGGTCCCCAGGGCCCCAACCTACCCCAGTACTTC.

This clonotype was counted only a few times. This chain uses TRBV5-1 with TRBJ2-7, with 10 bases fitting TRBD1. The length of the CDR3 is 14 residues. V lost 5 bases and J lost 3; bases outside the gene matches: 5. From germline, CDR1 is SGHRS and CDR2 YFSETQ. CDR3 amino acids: CASRKGTGVYEQYF. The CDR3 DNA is TGCGCCAGCAGGAAAGGGACAGGGGTCTACGAGCAGTACTTC.

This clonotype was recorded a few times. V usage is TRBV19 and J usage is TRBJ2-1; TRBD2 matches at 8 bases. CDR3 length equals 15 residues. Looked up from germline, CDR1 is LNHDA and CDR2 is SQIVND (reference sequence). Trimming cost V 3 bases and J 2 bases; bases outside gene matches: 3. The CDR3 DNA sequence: TGTGCCAGTAGTATTGTAGCGGGGCCCTACAATGAGCAGTTCTTC. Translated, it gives CASSIVAGPYNEQFF.

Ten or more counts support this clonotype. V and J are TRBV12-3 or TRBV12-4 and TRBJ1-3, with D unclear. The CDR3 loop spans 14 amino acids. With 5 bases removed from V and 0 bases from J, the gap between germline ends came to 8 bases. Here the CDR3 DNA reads TGTGCCAGCAGTCCCGGGAACTCTGGAAACACCATATATTTT. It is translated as CASSPGNSGNTIYF.

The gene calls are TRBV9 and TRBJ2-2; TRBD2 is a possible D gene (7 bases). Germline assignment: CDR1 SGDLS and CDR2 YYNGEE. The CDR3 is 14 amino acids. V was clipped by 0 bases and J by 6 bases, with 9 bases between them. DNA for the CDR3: TGTGCCAGCAGCGTAGAGGGGGGGCCCGGGGAGCTGTTTTTT. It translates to CASSVEGGPGELFF.

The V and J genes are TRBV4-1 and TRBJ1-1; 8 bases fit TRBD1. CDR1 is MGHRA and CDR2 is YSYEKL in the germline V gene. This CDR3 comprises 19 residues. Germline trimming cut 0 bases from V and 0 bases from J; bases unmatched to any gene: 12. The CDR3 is CASSQDKAGGGSLNTEAFF. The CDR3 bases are TGCGCCAGCAGCCAAGATAAGGCAGGGGGCGGAAGTTTGAACACTGAAGCTTTCTTT.

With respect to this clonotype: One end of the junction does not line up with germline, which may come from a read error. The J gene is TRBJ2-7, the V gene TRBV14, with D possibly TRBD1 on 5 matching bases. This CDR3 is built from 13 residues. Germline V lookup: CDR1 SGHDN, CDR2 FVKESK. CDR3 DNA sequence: TGTGCCAGCAGCCTGCAGGGTACCTCCGAGCGGTACTTC. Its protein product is CASSLQGTSERYF.

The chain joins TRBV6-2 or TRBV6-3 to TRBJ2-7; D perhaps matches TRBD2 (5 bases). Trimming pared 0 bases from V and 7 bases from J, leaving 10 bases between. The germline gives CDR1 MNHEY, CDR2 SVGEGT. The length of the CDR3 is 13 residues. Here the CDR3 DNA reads TGTGCCAGCAGTTACTCGGGAGTTCAGGAGCAGTACTTC. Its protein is CASSYSGVQEQYF.

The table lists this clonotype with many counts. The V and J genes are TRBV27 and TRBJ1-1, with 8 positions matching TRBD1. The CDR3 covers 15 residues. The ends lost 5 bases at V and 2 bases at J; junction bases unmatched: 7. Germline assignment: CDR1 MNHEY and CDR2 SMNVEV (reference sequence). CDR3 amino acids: CASSPDRGHNTEAFF. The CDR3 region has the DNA TGTGCCAGCAGTCCCGACAGGGGTCATAACACTGAAGCTTTCTTT.

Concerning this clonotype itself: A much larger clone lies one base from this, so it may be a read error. CDR3 sequence reads: CASSQGYQETQYF. DNA for the CDR3: TGTGCCAGCAGTCAAGGGTACCAAGAGACCCAGTACTTC. This rearrangement joins TRBV7-9 to TRBJ2-5; D remains unclear. This CDR3 has 13 residues. The V gene lost 6 bases and the J gene lost 0 bases, with 8 bases spanning the gap. Germline V gives CDR1 SEHNR, CDR2 FQNEAQ (reference sequence).

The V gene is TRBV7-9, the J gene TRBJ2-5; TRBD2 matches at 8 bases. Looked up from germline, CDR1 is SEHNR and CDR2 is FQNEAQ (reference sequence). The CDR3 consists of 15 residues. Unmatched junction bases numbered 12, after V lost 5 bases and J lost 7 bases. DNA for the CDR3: TGTGCCAGCAGCCCCCCAGCGGGGGCCCCGGCGACCCAGTACTTC. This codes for CASSPPAGAPATQYF.

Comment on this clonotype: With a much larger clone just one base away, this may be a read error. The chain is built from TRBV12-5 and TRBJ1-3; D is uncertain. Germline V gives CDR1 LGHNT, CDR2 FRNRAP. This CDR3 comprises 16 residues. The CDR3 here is CASGFHPDQAGNAIYF. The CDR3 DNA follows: TGTGCTAGTGGTTTCCACCCCGACCAAGCTGGAAACGCCATATATTTT.

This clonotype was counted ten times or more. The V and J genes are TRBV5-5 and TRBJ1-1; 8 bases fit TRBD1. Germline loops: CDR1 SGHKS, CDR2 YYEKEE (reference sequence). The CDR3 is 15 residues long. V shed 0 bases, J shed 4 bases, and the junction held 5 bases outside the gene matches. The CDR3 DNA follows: TGTGCCAGCAGCTTGGAGGCAGGGGGCTTCACTGAAGCTTTCTTT. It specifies CASSLEAGGFTEAFF.

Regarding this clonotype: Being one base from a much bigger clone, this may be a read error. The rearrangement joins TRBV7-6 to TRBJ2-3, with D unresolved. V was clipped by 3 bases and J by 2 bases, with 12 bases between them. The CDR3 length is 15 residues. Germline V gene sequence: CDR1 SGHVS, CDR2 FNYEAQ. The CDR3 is CASSLLARSTDTQYF. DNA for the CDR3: TGTGCCAGCAGCTTGTTGGCGCGGTCCACAGATACGCAGTATTTT.

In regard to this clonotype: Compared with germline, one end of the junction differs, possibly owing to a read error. The CDR3 here is CASSSDAHPGDTIYF. As DNA, the CDR3 is TGTGCCAGCAGTTCCGACGCACACCCTGGAGACACCATATATTTT. The V and J genes are TRBV27 and TRBJ1-3; D is undetermined. There are 15 residues in the CDR3. Germline V gene data show CDR1 as MNHEY and CDR2 as SMNVEV (reference sequence).